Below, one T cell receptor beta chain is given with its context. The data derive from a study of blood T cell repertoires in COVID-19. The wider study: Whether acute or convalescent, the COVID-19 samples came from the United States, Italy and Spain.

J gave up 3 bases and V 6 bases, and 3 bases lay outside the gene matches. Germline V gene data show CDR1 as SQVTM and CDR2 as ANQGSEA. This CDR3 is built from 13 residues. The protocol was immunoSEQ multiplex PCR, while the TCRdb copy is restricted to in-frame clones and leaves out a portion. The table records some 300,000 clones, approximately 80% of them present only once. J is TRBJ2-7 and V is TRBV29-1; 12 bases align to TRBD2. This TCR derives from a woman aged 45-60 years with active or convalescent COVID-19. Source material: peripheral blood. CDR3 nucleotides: TGCAGCGTACTGACTAGCGGGAGCTACGAGCAGTACTTC. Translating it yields CSVLTSGSYEQYF.